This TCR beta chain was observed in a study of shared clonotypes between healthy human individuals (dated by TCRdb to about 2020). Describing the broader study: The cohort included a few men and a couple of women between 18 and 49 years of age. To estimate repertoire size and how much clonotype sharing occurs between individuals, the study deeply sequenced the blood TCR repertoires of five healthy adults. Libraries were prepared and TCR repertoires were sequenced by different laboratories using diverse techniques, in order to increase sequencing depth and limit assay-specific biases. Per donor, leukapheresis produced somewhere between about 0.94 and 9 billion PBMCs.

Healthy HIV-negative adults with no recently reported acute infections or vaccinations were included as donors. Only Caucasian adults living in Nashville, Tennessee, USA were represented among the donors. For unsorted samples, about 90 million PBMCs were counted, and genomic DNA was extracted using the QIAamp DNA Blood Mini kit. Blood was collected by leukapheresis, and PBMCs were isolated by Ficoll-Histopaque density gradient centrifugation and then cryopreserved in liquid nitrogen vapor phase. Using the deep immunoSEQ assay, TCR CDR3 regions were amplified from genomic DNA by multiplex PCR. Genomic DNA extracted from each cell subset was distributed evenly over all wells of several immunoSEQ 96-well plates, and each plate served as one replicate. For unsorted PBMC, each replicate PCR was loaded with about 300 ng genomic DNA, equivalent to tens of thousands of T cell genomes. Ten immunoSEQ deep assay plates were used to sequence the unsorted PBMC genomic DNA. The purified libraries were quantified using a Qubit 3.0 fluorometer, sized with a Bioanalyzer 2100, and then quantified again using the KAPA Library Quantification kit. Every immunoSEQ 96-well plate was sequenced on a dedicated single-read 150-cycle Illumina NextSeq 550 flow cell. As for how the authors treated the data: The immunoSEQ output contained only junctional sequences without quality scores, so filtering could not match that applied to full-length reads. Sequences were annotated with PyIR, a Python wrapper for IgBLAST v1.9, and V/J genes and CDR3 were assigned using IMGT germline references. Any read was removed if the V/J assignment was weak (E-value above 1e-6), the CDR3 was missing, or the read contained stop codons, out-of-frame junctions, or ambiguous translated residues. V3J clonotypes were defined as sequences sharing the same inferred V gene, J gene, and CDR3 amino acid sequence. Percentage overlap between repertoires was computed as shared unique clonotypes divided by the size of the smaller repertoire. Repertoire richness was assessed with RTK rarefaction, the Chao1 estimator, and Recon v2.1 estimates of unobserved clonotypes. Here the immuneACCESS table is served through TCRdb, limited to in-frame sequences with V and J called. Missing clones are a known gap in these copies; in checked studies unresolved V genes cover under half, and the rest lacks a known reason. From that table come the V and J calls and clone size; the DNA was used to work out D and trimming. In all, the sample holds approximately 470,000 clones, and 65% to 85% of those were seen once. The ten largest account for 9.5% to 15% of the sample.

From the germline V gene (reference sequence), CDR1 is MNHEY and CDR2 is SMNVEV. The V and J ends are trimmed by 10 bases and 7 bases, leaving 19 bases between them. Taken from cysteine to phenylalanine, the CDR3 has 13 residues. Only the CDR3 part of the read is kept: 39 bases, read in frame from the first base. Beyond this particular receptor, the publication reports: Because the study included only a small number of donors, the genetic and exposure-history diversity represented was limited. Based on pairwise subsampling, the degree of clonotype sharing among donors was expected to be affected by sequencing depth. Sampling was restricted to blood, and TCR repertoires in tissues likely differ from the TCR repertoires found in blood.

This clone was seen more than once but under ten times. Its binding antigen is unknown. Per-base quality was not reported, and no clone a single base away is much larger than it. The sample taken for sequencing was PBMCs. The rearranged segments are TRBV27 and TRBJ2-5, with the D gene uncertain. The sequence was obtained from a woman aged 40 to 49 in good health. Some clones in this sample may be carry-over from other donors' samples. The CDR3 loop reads CATSDGRSATQYF. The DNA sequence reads TGTGCCACCTCGGACGGACGGAGTGCGACCCAGTACTTC.